These T cell receptor beta chains were read from a single sample in a study of T cells in localized non-small cell lung cancer. Clones were read by immunoSEQ multiplex PCR, and TCRdb kept only the in-frame ones, dropping some. The profile covers roughly 20,000 clones, with about 87% appearing a single time and approximately 6.9% taken by the ten largest. The sample in question was peripheral blood, obtained before any cancer treatment. The receptors were sampled from a male donor older than 55 with stage I squamous cell lung carcinoma. CDR3s include the opening cysteine and the closing phenylalanine or tryptophan. D genes are given only for firm matches. Not all rows give a size; the values are once, few, many and, for expanded clones, a class.

. | TRBJ1-4 | TRBV19 | 14 | . | TGTGCCAGTAATATTAGGACCGATAGTGGAAAACTGTTTTTT | CASNIRTDSGKLFF
TRBD2 | TRBJ2-3 | TRBV10-1 | 15 | once | TGCGCCAGCAGTGAGAGACGGGGGGGCACTGATACGCAGTATTTT | CASSERRGGTDTQYF
. | TRBJ1-2 | TRBV11-3 | 14 | . | TGTGCCAGCAGCTTTCGTGGGGGGCGGGATGGCTACACCTTC | CASSFRGGRDGYTF
. | TRBJ1-4 | TRBV7-9 | 10 | . | TGTGCCAGCAGCCGAGGACAGCTCGTTTTT | CASSRGQLVF
. | TRBJ2-4 | TRBV6-4 | 11 | . | TGTGCCAGCAGGATGTACAGCATTCAGTACTTC | CASRMYSIQYF
TRBD2 | TRBJ2-5 | TRBV4-3 | 15 | . | TGCGCCAGCAGCCCGCGGGGGGAACGGTGGGAGACCCAGTACTTC | CASSPRGERWETQYF
. | TRBJ1-1 | TRBV5-1 | 15 | . | TGCGCCAGCAGCTTGGGTCAGCCCCTGGGCACTGAAGCTTTCTTT | CASSLGQPLGTEAFF
. | TRBJ1-1 | TRBV28 | 16 | . | TGTGCCAGCAGGCCCCCGGACCGACCCATGAACACTGAAGCTTTCTTT | CASRPPDRPMNTEAFF
. | TRBJ1-2 | TRBV28 | 16 | . | TGTGCCAGCAGTTTCGCAGGGGAGGAAATTAACTATGGCTACACCTTC | CASSFAGEEINYGYTF
. | TRBJ1-5 | TRBV18 | 15 | . | TGTGCCAGCTCACCCAGGGGAGATAGCAATCAGCCCCAGCATTTT | CASSPRGDSNQPQHF
. | TRBJ1-6 | TRBV5-4 | 15 | . | TGTGCCAGCAGCCCGGGAGGAACCTATAATTCACCCCTCCACTTT | CASSPGGTYNSPLHF
TRBD1 | TRBJ2-3 | TRBV5-1 | 14 | . | TGCGCCAGCAGCTGGACAGGGGATCAAGATACGCAGTATTTT | CASSWTGDQDTQYF
TRBD1 | TRBJ2-7 | TRBV12-5 | 16 | . | TGTGCTAGTGGTTTGGGCCTACAGGGGGCGGGAAACGAGCAGTACTTC | CASGLGLQGAGNEQYF
. | TRBJ2-4 | TRBV27 | 15 | . | TGTGCCAGCAGTTCCCAGGGGAAGGGCAAAAACATTCAGTACTTC | CASSSQGKGKNIQYF
. | TRBJ1-6 | TRBV6-5 | 13 | . | TGTGCCAGCAGTTACTCGATCGAGTCACCCCTCCACTTT | CASSYSIESPLHF
TRBD1 | TRBJ2-3 | TRBV18 | 16 | . | TGTGCCAGCTCACCACCGCACGGGACAGATGGTGGTACGCAGTATTTT | CASSPPHGTDGGTQYF
. | TRBJ1-2 | TRBV30 | 13 | . | TGTGCCTGGAGTGCCGGTCAACGCTATGGCTACACCTTC | CAWSAGQRYGYTF
. | TRBJ2-7 | TRBV6-9 | 15 | once | TGTGCCAGCAGTTATTATTCGGACGGTTCCTACGAGCAGTACTTC | CASSYYSDGSYEQYF
. | TRBJ1-5 | TRBV6-1 | 15 | . | TGTGCCAGCAGTGTTTCGGGGCAGAACAATCAGCCCCAGCATTTT | CASSVSGQNNQPQHF
TRBD2 | TRBJ2-3 | TRBV10-3 | 15 | . | TGTGCCATCAGGTCGCGGGGGGGGTTCACAGATACGCAGTATTTT | CAIRSRGGFTDTQYF
. | TRBJ2-7 | TRBV7-8 | 13 | . | TGTGCCAGCAGCCCCGGTGGTCTCTACAAGCAGTACTTC | CASSPGGLYKQYF
TRBD2 | TRBJ2-7 | TRBV11-2 | 15 | . | TGTGCCAGCAGCCCAAGCGGGGACGGAGTTGGAGAGCAGTACTTC | CASSPSGDGVGEQYF
. | TRBJ2-3 | TRBV27 | 13 | . | TGTGCCAGCAGTTCGATTCCCCAGACTACGCAGTATTTT | CASSSIPQTTQYF
TRBD1 | TRBJ1-2 | TRBV30 | 15 | . | TGTGCCTGGAGTGTACAGGGCAGGGGGCGGGGGGGCTACACCTTC | CAWSVQGRGRGGYTF
. | TRBJ1-3 | TRBV19 | 16 | . | TGTGCCAGTAGTATTATCTGGGGGGGCTCTGGAAACACCATATATTTT | CASSIIWGGSGNTIYF
TRBD1 | TRBJ2-6 | TRBV18 | 18 | . | TGTGCCAGCTCACCGGCGACAGGGAGAGGCTCTGGGGCCAACGTCCTGACTTTC | CASSPATGRGSGANVLTF
TRBD1 | TRBJ1-2 | TRBV5-4 | 16 | . | TGTGCCAGCAGCTTGGGCGGGACAGCCCTTAGGTATGGCTACACCTTC | CASSLGGTALRYGYTF